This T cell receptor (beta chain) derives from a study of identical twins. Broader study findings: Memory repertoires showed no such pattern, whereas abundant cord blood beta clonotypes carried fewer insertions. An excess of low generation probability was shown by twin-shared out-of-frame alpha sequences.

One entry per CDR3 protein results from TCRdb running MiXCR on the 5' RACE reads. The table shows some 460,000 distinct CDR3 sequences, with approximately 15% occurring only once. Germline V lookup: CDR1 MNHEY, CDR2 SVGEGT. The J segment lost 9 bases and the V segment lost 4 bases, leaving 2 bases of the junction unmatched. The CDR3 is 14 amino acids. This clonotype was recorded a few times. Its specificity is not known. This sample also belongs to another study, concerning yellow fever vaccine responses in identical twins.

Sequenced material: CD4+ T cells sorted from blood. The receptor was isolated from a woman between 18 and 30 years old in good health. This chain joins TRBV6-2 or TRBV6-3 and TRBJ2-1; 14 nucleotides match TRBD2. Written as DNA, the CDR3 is TGTGCCAGCAGTTCGGGGACTAGCGGGAGTGAGCAGTTCTTC. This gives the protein CASSSGTSGSEQFF.